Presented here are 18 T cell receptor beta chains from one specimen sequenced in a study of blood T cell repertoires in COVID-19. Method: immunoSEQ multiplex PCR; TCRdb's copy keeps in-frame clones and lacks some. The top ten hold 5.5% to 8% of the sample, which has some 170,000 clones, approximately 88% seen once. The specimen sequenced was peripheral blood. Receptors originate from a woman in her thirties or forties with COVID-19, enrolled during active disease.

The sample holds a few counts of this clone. The CDR3 here is CASSRETRTGSGGYTF. In nucleotides, the CDR3 is TGTGCCAGCTCGCGGGAGACAAGGACAGGGTCGGGTGGCTACACCTTC. The chain joins TRBV18 to TRBJ1-2, with 8 bases lining up with TRBD1. The CDR3 loop spans 16 amino acids. Germline trimming cut 6 bases from V and 7 bases from J; bases unmatched to any gene: 16. From germline, CDR1 is KGHSH and CDR2 LQKENI.

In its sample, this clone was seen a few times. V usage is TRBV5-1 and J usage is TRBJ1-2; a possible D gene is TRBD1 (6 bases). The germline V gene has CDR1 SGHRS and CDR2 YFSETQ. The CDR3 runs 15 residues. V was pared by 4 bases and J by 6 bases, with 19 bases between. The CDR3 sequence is CASSPWQRTADGYTF. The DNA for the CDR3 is TGCGCCAGCAGCCCTTGGCAGAGGACAGCGGATGGCTACACCTTC.

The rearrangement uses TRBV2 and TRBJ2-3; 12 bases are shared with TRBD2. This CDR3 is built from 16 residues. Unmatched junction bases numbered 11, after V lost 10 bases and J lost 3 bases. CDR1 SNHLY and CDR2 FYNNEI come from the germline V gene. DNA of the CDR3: TGTGCCACCAGCAGTGGACTAGCGGGAAGGACAGATACGCAGTATTTT. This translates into CATSSGLAGRTDTQYF.

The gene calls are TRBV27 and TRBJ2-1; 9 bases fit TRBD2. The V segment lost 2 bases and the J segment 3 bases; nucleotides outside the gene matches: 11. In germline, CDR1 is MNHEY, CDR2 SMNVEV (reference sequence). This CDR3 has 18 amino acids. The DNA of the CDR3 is TGTGCCAGCAGTTTAGAGCCTTCAGTAGCGGGGGTCTACAATGAGCAGTTCTTC. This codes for CASSLEPSVAGVYNEQFF.

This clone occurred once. The CDR3 DNA follows: TGTGCCAGCTCCCCCGGGACAGGGGGTAGGCAGCCCCAGCATTTT. Its protein product is CASSPGTGGRQPQHF. V usage is TRBV18 and J usage is TRBJ1-5; 11 nucleotides agree with TRBD1. The CDR3 contains 15 residues. The germline V gene has CDR1 KGHSH and CDR2 LQKENI. Unmatched junction bases numbered 8, after V lost 6 bases and J lost 7 bases.

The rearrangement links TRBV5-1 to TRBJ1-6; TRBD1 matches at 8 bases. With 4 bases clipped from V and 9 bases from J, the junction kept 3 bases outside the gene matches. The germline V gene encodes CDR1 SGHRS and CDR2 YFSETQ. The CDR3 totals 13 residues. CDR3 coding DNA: TGCGCCAGCAGCGTGGACAGGGCTTCACCCCTCCACTTT. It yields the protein CASSVDRASPLHF.

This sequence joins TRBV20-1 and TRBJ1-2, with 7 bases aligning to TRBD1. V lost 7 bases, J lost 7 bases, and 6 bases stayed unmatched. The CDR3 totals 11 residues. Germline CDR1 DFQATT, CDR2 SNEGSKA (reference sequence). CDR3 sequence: CSGRGSGGYTF. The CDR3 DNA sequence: TGCAGTGGCAGGGGGTCGGGTGGCTACACCTTC.

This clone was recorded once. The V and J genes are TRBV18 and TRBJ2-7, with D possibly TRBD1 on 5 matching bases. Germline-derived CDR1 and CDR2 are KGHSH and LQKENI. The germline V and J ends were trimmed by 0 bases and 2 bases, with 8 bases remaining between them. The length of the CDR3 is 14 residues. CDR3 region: CASSPPGLPYEQYF. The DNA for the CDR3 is TGTGCCAGCTCACCACCGGGGCTCCCCTACGAGCAGTACTTC.

In DNA form, the CDR3 reads TGTGCCAGCAGCCAAGATTTAAATGCCGCAGGCAATCAGCCCCAGCATTTT. This codes for CASSQDLNAAGNQPQHF. The chain couples TRBV3-1 (or the pseudogene TRBV3-2) to TRBJ1-5; unclear D gene. The CDR3 consists of 17 residues. Germline V CDR1 and CDR2: LGHDT, YNNKEL (reference sequence). Trimming removed 0 bases at V and 2 bases at J, with 14 bases between.

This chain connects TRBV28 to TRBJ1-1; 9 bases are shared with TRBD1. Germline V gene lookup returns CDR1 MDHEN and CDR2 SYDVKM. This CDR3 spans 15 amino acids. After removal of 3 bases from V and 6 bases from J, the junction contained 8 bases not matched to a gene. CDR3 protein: CASSLRGQGRPEAFF. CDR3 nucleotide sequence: TGTGCCAGCAGTTTGAGGGGACAGGGCCGTCCTGAAGCTTTCTTT.

The chain's CDR3 is CASSEFEGLAINEQFF. CDR3 DNA sequence: TGTGCCAGCAGTGAATTTGAGGGACTAGCTATCAATGAGCAGTTCTTC. The chain recombines TRBV25-1 with TRBJ2-1, with 9 nucleotides matching TRBD2. Per the germline V gene, CDR1 is MGHDK and CDR2 is SYGVNS. This CDR3 is 16 amino acids long. V shed 1 base, J shed 6 bases, and the junction held 7 bases outside the gene matches.

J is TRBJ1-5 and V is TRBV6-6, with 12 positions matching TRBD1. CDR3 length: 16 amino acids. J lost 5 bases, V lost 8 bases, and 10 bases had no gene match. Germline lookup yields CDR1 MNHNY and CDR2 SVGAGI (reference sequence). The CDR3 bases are TGTGCCAGCGATAGGGGGACAGGGGGCACTCATCAGCCCCAGCATTTT. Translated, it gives CASDRGTGGTHQPQHF.

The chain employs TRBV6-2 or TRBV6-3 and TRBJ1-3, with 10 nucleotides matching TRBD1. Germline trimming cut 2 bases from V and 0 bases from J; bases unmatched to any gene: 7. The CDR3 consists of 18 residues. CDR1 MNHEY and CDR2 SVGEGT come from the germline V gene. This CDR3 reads CASSYPTGGYSSGNTIYF. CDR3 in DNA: TGTGCCAGCAGTTACCCGACAGGGGGCTACAGCTCTGGAAACACCATATATTTT.

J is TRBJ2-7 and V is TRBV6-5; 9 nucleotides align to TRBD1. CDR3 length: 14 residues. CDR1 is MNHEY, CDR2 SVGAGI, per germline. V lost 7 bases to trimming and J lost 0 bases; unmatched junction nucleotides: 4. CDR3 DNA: TGTGCCAGCAAACGACAGGGGGACTCCTACGAGCAGTACTTC. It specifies CASKRQGDSYEQYF.

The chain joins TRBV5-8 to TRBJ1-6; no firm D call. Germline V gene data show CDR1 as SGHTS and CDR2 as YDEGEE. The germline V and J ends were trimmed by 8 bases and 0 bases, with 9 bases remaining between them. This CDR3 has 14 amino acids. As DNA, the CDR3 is TGTGCCAGTTTGGTGAGCTCCTATAATTCACCCCTCCACTTT. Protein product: CASLVSSYNSPLHF.

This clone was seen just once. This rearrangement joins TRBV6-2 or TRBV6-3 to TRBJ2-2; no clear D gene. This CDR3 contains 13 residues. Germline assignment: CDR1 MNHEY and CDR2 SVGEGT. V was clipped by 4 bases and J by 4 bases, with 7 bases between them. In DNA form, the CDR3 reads TGTGCCAGCAGTTCCCCGGGCACCGGGGAGCTGTTTTTT. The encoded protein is CASSSPGTGELFF.

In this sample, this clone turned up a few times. The CDR3 loop is CASSEGRYRGLGTEAFF. In DNA, the CDR3 is TGTGCCAGCAGTGAAGGGAGGTACAGGGGGTTGGGAACTGAAGCTTTCTTT. The rearrangement uses TRBV6-1 and TRBJ1-1, with TRBD1 identical over 8 bases. V lost 1 base to trimming and J lost 5 bases; unmatched junction nucleotides: 12. Per the germline V gene, CDR1 is MNHNS and CDR2 is SASEGT. The CDR3 has 17 amino acids.

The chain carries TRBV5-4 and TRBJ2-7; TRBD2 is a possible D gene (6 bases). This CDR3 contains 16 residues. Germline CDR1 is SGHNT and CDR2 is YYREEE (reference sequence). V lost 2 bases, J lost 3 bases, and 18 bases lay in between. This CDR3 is CASSFAGGGRDYEQYF. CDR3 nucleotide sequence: TGTGCCAGCAGCTTTGCTGGGGGAGGACGAGACTACGAGCAGTACTTC.